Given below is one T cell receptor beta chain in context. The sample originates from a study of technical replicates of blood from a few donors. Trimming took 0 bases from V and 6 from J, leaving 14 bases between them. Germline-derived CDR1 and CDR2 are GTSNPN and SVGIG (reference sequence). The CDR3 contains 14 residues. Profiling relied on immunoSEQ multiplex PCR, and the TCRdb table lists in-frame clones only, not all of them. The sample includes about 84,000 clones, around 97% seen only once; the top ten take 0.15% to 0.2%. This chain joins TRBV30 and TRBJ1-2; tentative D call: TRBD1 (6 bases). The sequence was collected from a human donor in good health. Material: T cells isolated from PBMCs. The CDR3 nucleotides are TGTGCCTGGAGTGTAGATGAGGGGGTCCATGGCTACACCTTC. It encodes CAWSVDEGVHGYTF.